The clone carrying this TCR beta chain was observed once. Antigen: not known. The method was immunoSEQ multiplex PCR; TCRdb's version includes in-frame clones alone and lacks a portion of them. The sample has fewer than 70,000 clones; about 88% are singletons. The data belong to a study of OX40 agonist ivuxolimab in advanced cancers. About the study: Among those enrolled, mean age was around 55 years (range about 23 to 85) and about 81% were male. One patient with hepatocellular carcinoma and two with cutaneous melanoma, three in all, had partial responses. General study points: A proportion of nonresponders additionally exhibited low normalized T-cell clonal expansion.

Blood sampling was done at baseline, cycle 4 day 1, and cycle 7 day 1. V lost 5 bases, J lost 8 bases, and 12 bases lay in between. The CDR3 is made up of 12 amino acids. Germline-derived CDR1 and CDR2 are LGHNA and YSLEER. The genes are TRBV4-3 and TRBJ1-2, with a possible D match to TRBD1 (5 bases). This receptor was taken from an adult with an advanced solid tumor such as melanoma, head and neck, liver or kidney cancer. The sequencing used CD4+ or CD8+ T cells sorted from blood, collected in a trial of the OX40 agonist ivuxolimab. CDR3 bases: TGCGCCAGCAGCTCCAGGGTCGGCGGCTACACCTTC. Translated: CASSSRVGGYTF.